The next 22 T cell receptor beta chains were all read from a single sample in a study of shared clonotypes between healthy human individuals. Measured with immunoSEQ multiplex PCR; TCRdb has only the in-frame clones, and not every one. The sample has around 430,000 clones, roughly 83% seen once. The specimen was PBMCs. The receptors were sampled from a woman aged 40-49 years in good health. Some clones in this sample may be carry-over from other donors' samples.

This chain links TRBV2 with TRBJ2-2; 8 nucleotides align to TRBD2. V shed 1 base and J 11 bases; nucleotides not matched to a gene: 6. The germline V gene has CDR1 SNHLY and CDR2 FYNNEI. The CDR3 sequence is 14 residues long. The CDR3, as DNA: TGTGCCAGCAGTGAAGGTAGCGGGGTCGTCGAGCTGTTTTTT. Translation gives CASSEGSGVVELFF.

With regard to this clone: A much bigger clone sits one base away, suggesting this may be a read error. The chain recombines TRBV11-2 with TRBJ2-5, with a tentative D call TRBD2 (6 bases). The V and J ends lost 6 bases and 1 base respectively, with 9 bases between them. This CDR3 is built from 13 residues. Germline V lookup: CDR1 SGHAT, CDR2 FQNNGV. The CDR3 DNA reads TGTGCCAGCAGTCGGGACTTCCAAGAGACCCAGTACTTC. This gives the protein CASSRDFQETQYF.

The CDR3 DNA reads TGTGCCAGCAGCTCGACGATCGCGGGATACACTGAAGCTTTCTTT. Translating it yields CASSSTIAGYTEAFF. This chain links TRBV7-2 with TRBJ1-1; D ambiguous. The V end was cut by 4 bases, the J end by 3 bases, with 15 bases between. CDR1 is SGHTA, CDR2 FQGNSA, per germline. The CDR3 consists of 15 residues.

The rearrangement joins TRBV20-1 to TRBJ2-1; D is tentatively TRBD1 or TRBD2 (5 bases each). The CDR3 spans 11 residues. Germline V gene data show CDR1 as DFQATT and CDR2 as SNEGSKA (reference sequence). The CDR3 is CSAQGRDEQFF. The CDR3 DNA reads as TGCAGCGCTCAGGGACGGGATGAGCAGTTCTTC.

V is TRBV6-5 and J is TRBJ2-1; 9 positions agree with TRBD2. The germline V gene has CDR1 MNHEY and CDR2 SVGAGI. CDR3 size: 15 residues. The trim removed 4 bases at V and 1 base at J, leaving 2 bases unmatched. CDR3 in amino acids: CASSSSGRSYNEQFF. CDR3 DNA: TGTGCCAGCAGTTCGAGCGGGAGGTCCTACAATGAGCAGTTCTTC.

The V gene is TRBV25-1, the J gene TRBJ2-7, with TRBD1 as a possible D gene (5 bases). Germline CDR1 reads MGHDK; CDR2 reads SYGVNS. V lost 4 bases to trimming and J lost 4 bases, with 17 bases between them. The CDR3 covers 15 residues. CDR3 residues: CASSGSGAALYEQYF. The CDR3 DNA reads as TGTGCCAGCAGTGGAAGTGGGGCGGCTCTATACGAGCAGTACTTC.

The V call is TRBV18, the J call TRBJ2-5; D remains ambiguous. Germline V gene data show CDR1 as KGHSH and CDR2 as LQKENI. CDR3 length: 14 amino acids. V was pared by 1 base and J by 2 bases, with 8 bases between. CDR3: CASSPRADQETQYF. The CDR3 region has the DNA TGTGCCAGCTCACCACGGGCGGATCAAGAGACCCAGTACTTC.

As to this clone: A much larger clone differs by one base, so this may be a read error. Within the sample, other DNA sequences also encode this same CDR3. J is TRBJ2-3 and V is TRBV6-4; 8 nucleotides line up with TRBD1. Germline trimming cut 0 bases from V and 3 bases from J; bases unmatched to any gene: 5. Germline V gene sequence: CDR1 MRHNA, CDR2 SNTAGT. The CDR3 is 16 amino acids. The CDR3 is CASSDSTGGGTDTQYF. CDR3 DNA: TGTGCCAGCAGTGACTCAACAGGGGGTGGAACAGATACGCAGTATTTT.

CDR3 nucleotide sequence: TGCGCCAGCAGCGAGGGGGACGATGACTGGGAGACCCAGTACTTC. Residues: CASSEGDDDWETQYF. V and J are TRBV5-1 and TRBJ2-5; maybe TRBD1 (6 bases). V lost 4 bases, J lost 5 bases, and 18 bases lay in between. Germline V gene sequence: CDR1 SGHRS, CDR2 YFSETQ. The CDR3 is 15 residues long.

The chain uses TRBV28 and TRBJ2-7; 7 bases line up with TRBD1. Germline values: CDR1 MDHEN, CDR2 SYDVKM. V trimming: 5 bases; J trimming: 2 bases; junction bases outside the gene matches: 15. The CDR3 contains 17 residues. As DNA, the CDR3 is TGTGCCAGCAGTACCTACCGACAGGGTATGGAGACCTACGAGCAGTACTTC. This translates into CASSTYRQGMETYEQYF.

CDR3 in DNA: TGCAGCGTTGGAGGTGGCGTTCCTGATACGCAGTATTTT. Its protein product is CSVGGGVPDTQYF. This chain uses TRBV29-1 with TRBJ2-3; the D is unclear. The germline gives CDR1 SQVTM, CDR2 ANQGSEA. V dropped 4 bases and J dropped 6 bases, with 14 bases sitting between them. The CDR3 consists of 13 residues.

The genes are TRBV10-3 and TRBJ2-2; 13 nucleotides line up with TRBD2. J gave up 7 bases and V 10 bases, and 9 bases lay outside the gene matches. There are 15 residues in the CDR3. CDR1 and CDR2 from the germline V gene are ENHRY and SYGVKD. CDR3 amino acids: CATGGLAGVVGELFF. CDR3 DNA: TGTGCCACCGGCGGACTAGCGGGAGTTGTCGGGGAGCTGTTTTTT.

The chain employs TRBV19 and TRBJ1-3; D might be TRBD1 (6 bases). CDR3 length: 17 residues. Germline CDR1 LNHDA, CDR2 SQIVND (reference sequence). V gave up 6 bases and J gave up 0 bases, with 18 bases separating them. The CDR3 here is CASRRQARPFSGNTIYF. The CDR3 coding sequence is TGTGCCAGTAGACGACAGGCACGGCCCTTCTCTGGAAACACCATATATTTT.

This chain links TRBV28 with TRBJ2-1, with D possibly TRBD2 on 5 matching bases. The germline V gene encodes CDR1 MDHEN and CDR2 SYDVKM. V was clipped by 5 bases and J by 15 bases, with 23 bases between them. The CDR3 loop spans 14 amino acids. In nucleotides, the CDR3 is TGTGCCAGCAGTAGCGGAGGTTTAATTGTGGTGGGGTTCTTC. This encodes CASSSGGLIVVGFF.

V gene TRBV6-1 combines with J gene TRBJ2-7; 7 positions match TRBD1. Germline trimming cut 2 bases from V and 0 bases from J; bases unmatched to any gene: 4. The germline CDR1 and CDR2 sequences are MNHNS and SASEGT. The CDR3 spans 15 residues. CDR3 protein: CASSESAGGSYEQYF. CDR3 in DNA: TGTGCCAGCAGTGAATCGGCAGGGGGCTCCTACGAGCAGTACTTC.

The chain recombines TRBV5-1 with TRBJ2-5, with a possible D match to TRBD1 (6 bases). The CDR3 contains 15 residues. V lost 0 bases and J lost 2, with 11 bases in between. Germline V gene data show CDR1 as SGHRS and CDR2 as YFSETQ. As DNA, the CDR3 is TGCGCCAGCAGCTTGGTGGACAGTTTTCAAGAGACCCAGTACTTC. It yields the protein CASSLVDSFQETQYF.

The rearrangement links TRBV30 to TRBJ2-5, with D tentatively TRBD2 (6 bases). The J call is in doubt because the DNA end fits TRBJ2-7 better. Germline CDR1 GTSNPN, CDR2 SVGIG (reference sequence). This CDR3 is built from 14 residues. CDR3: CAWSVGGTSYEQYF. The CDR3 nucleotides are TGTGCCTGGAGTGTAGGCGGGACCTCCTACGAGCAGTACTTC.

V usage is TRBV4-2 and J usage is TRBJ1-2; D might be TRBD1 (5 bases). Deletions cut 1 base from V and 8 bases from J, with 11 bases between. Germline V gives CDR1 LGHNA, CDR2 YNFKEQ. CDR3 length: 13 amino acids. As DNA, the CDR3 is TGTGCCAGCAGCCAAGGGGCAGGGAGGGGCTACACCTTC. It yields the protein CASSQGAGRGYTF.

This clone was recorded only once. DNA for the CDR3: TGTGCCATCAGCCCTACGACAGATGCTAACTATGGCTACACCTTC. Translation: CAISPTTDANYGYTF. The chain is built from TRBV10-3 and TRBJ1-2, with D tentatively TRBD1 (5 bases). Germline V gene lookup returns CDR1 ENHRY and CDR2 SYGVKD. The CDR3 runs to 15 residues. V was pared by 6 bases and J by 0 bases, with 14 bases between.

A remark on this clone: Germline is not matched at one junction end, which may reflect a read error. This chain joins TRBV27 and TRBJ2-3, with 7 nucleotides matching TRBD2. Germline V gives CDR1 MNHEY, CDR2 SMNVEV (reference sequence). This CDR3 region has 14 residues. CDR3 coding DNA: TGTGCCAGCAGTATATCGGGAGGTGCAGATACGCAGTATTTT. Its translation: CASSISGGADTQYF.

This chain links TRBV7-1 with TRBJ2-1; TRBD2 agrees at 14 bases. TRBV7-1 is an open reading frame, and its role is uncertain. The CDR3 extends over 17 amino acids. V shed 5 bases, J shed 3 bases, and the junction held 6 bases outside the gene matches. CDR3: CASSINGLAGGYNEQFF. The CDR3 DNA sequence: TGTGCCAGCAGCATAAACGGACTAGCGGGAGGCTACAATGAGCAGTTCTTC.

This clone has a handful of counts. This chain uses TRBV6-4 with TRBJ2-3, with TRBD2 identical over 9 bases. Germline values: CDR1 MRHNA, CDR2 SNTAGT. V lost 0 bases and J lost 5; bases outside the gene matches: 3. The CDR3 runs 15 residues. The DNA of the CDR3 is TGTGCCAGCAGTGACTCCTTAGCGGGAGTAGATACGCAGTATTTT. Encoded protein: CASSDSLAGVDTQYF.